Sequencing of this T cell receptor beta chain was carried out in a study of T cells expressing NK-cell markers (TCRdb year 2020). With regard to the full study: TCR beta-chain repertoires were profiled in sorted CD3+CD56+NKG2C+, CD3+CD56+NKG2C- and CD3+CD56-NKG2C+ T-cell subsets from fewer than 10 donors. The eight sequenced donors were randomly selected healthy volunteers, three men and five women. Among the eight sequenced donors, seven were HCMV-seropositive and one was HCMV-seronegative. The libraries were sequenced on Illumina HiSeq 2000/2500, MiSeq or NextSeq, producing 2 x 150 bp reads.

To determine HCMV serostatus, a commercial ELISA kit was used to detect HCMV-specific IgG in serum. Ficoll density gradient centrifugation was used to isolate peripheral blood mononuclear cells from blood. The instrument was an Illumina HiSeq 2000. TCR beta cDNA libraries were prepared using 5'RACE template switching, which introduced a universal primer site and unique molecular identifiers. Priming for cDNA synthesis came from the TCR beta constant segment, and two successive PCR amplification steps followed. The original methods were these. MIGEC was used to demultiplex reads and group the reads by UMI, and MiTCR was used to assemble and quantify clonotypes. Only TCR cDNA sequences supported by at least two reads were kept to exclude erroneous sequences. The tcR package was used for downstream repertoire analysis, with clonotypes matched between fractions based on CDR3 nucleotide sequence plus V segment. VDJmatch was used to annotate antigen specificity against VDJdb, with one amino acid substitution in CDR3 permitted. The reads underwent TCRdb reprocessing, giving one record for each CDR3 protein sequence and no DNA. TCRdb, rather than the study authors, made the V and J calls. The data table for this sample lists approximately 150,000 distinct CDR3 sequences. The ten biggest clones cover less than 20% of the sample.

Here is what the overall study found, with its caveats: Those dominant clonotypes were again the most abundant among CD3+CD56-NKG2C+ cells in a handful of donors, at about 28.3-65%. It remained unclear whether the expanded NKG2C-expressing T cell clones were specific for HCMV antigens. In six donors, the dominant CD3+CD56+NKG2C+ clonotypes ranked among the top 10 CD8+ clonotypes, making up about 1.0-7.5% of CD8+ T cells.

According to the germline V gene, CDR1 reads SGHTA and CDR2 reads FQGNSA. The CDR3 covers 16 residues, taking in both the cysteine and the phenylalanine. A DNA sequence was not provided. On this clonotype: Its antigen is currently not known.

The chain uses TRBV7-2 and TRBJ2-1; TCRdb's D gene call, TRBD1, goes unchecked for lack of DNA. The sequence was obtained from a woman between 18 and 70 years old in good health. Sample: blood T cells: a sorted CD56 or NKG2C T cell subset, CD4+ or CD8+ T cells, or bulk PBMC T cells (not recorded which). CDR3 protein: CASSPYKGGEANEQFF.